The clone carrying this TCR beta chain was detected ten times or more. Its antigen is not known. Building of the TCR beta libraries involved iRepertoire HTBI primers and Arm-PCR of CDR3 regions. Each CDR3 protein gets one entry after TCRdb re-called the multiplex PCR reads with MiXCR. The sample has over 500,000 distinct CDR3 sequences, around 16% seen once; the top ten hold 12%. This sample stems from a study of regulatory T cells in long-lasting Graves disease. The study, taken as a whole, reports: Thyroid tissue went unstudied; only peripheral blood was examined.

CDR3 length: 16 amino acids. Germline lookup yields CDR1 ENHRY and CDR2 SYGVKD. Unmatched junction bases numbered 6, after V lost 2 bases and J lost 7 bases. Time point reported: newly diagnosed GD, antithyroid drugs for less than 3 months. The TCR library was prepared using RNA isolated from PBMCs. The sample also formed part of further work on T cells in Graves' hyperthyroidism and ophthalmopathy. Per that paper: Graves' hyperthyroidism was deemed stable given no ophthalmopathy progression within 18 months. Diagnoses were made from clinical symptoms, serum measures (thyroxine and TRAb), thyroid ultrasound and orbital computed tomography.

Material: peripheral blood mononuclear cells (PBMCs), obtained at new diagnosis, from a patient treated with antithyroid drugs. This rearrangement joins TRBV10-3 to TRBJ2-1, with 12 bases lining up with TRBD1. The receptor was isolated from a man aged 18 to 29 with Graves disease. This CDR3 is CAISEAPGQGANEQFF. The CDR3, as DNA: TGTGCCATCAGTGAGGCGCCGGGACAGGGGGCTAATGAGCAGTTCTTC.